Listed below are T cell receptor beta chains from one sample, sequenced in a study of regulatory T cells in long-lasting Graves disease. TCRdb reprocessed the multiplex PCR reads via MiXCR and lists one record per CDR3 protein. Here the sample spans 360,000 or so distinct CDR3 sequences, 15% to 20% being singletons. The sample was also linked to a second study, of T cells in Graves' hyperthyroidism and ophthalmopathy.

This specimen consisted of peripheral blood mononuclear cells (PBMCs), obtained at new diagnosis, from a patient treated with antithyroid drugs. The source of these receptors is a woman between 18 and 29 years old with Graves disease. CDR3s include the opening cysteine and the closing phenylalanine or tryptophan. Each record gives: V gene, J gene, CDR3 protein.

TRBV27,TRBJ2-5,CASSGQGAGGQETQYF
TRBV12-3/TRBV12-4,TRBJ1-5,CASTSGQNQPQHF
TRBV29-1,TRBJ1-4,CSVRKEKLFF
TRBV20-1,TRBJ2-3,CSATSRADTQYF
TRBV6-2/TRBV6-3,TRBJ2-3,CASRDDRGDTQYF
TRBV20-1,TRBJ1-5,CSARVSQSNQPQHF
TRBV2,TRBJ1-2,CASSSTPSSNYGYTF
TRBV11-1,TRBJ2-1,CASSLGLNSVSTYNEQFF
TRBV11-2,TRBJ1-5,CASSHGQGRSQPQHF
TRBV4-1,TRBJ1-4,CASSQGTGGNEKLFF
TRBV19,TRBJ2-2,CASSLAGITGELFF
TRBV7-3,TRBJ2-7,CASSLLAGGGEQYF
TRBV7-9,TRBJ2-3,CASRTATDTQYF
TRBV20-1,TRBJ2-2,CSARLAGIESGELFF
TRBV18,TRBJ2-7,CASSATRAGDNEQYF
TRBV7-3,TRBJ1-3,CASSSRQADGNTIYF
TRBV19,TRBJ2-1,CASKGRADDEQFF
TRBV28,TRBJ2-1,CASSLFLWRGVKDNEQFF
TRBV6-2/TRBV6-3,TRBJ2-7,CASSYEGNGYEQYF
TRBV16,TRBJ1-5,CASSQFRNQPQHF
TRBV5-1,TRBJ2-1,CASSLEGGRAYNEQFF
TRBV13,TRBJ2-1,CASSPGIRDRAYNEQFF
TRBV7-9,TRBJ2-1,CASGLAGYNEQFF
TRBV13,TRBJ2-1,CASTRQGYNEQFF
TRBV5-1,TRBJ2-2,CASSNLAGRNTGELFF
TRBV5-4,TRBJ2-3,CASSPRGSDTQYF